These 20 T cell receptor beta chains share one sample of origin, sequenced in a study of blood T cells in healthy people across ages (dated by TCRdb to between 2015 and 2017). Receptor libraries were prepared by 5' RACE. Sequencing relied on an Illumina HiSeq 2500. A second PCR of roughly 6 to 11 cycles was run with a J-beta primer mix and a sample-barcoded 5' primer. TCRdb reprocessing: public reads trimmed at Q25 with fastp, clones called with MiXCR, in-frame beta chains kept. Each CDR3 protein gets just one entry, which takes the most common genes and DNA from the rows behind it. This sample comprises 790,000 or so distinct CDR3 sequences, roughly three fifths of them detected only once. Of the sample, around 24% is held by the ten largest clones. Material: blood. The source is a man between 40 and 49 years old in good health.

The chain links TRBV5-1 to TRBJ2-5; D might be TRBD1 or TRBD2, each matching 5 bases. V was shortened by 3 bases and J by 1 base, with 16 bases between the two germline ends. Germline loops: CDR1 SGHRS, CDR2 YFSETQ. The CDR3 is 16 amino acids. Here the CDR3 DNA reads TGCGCCAGCAGCTGGGGTTTTTTCGGGGCCCAAGAGACCCAGTACTTC. This sequence encodes CASSWGFFGAQETQYF.

A remark on this clonotype: An end of the junction differs from the germline gene, which may be a read error. The V call is TRBV3-1, the J call TRBJ2-7; 7 nucleotides align to TRBD2. This CDR3 spans 15 amino acids. Germline V CDR1 and CDR2: LGHDT, YNNKEL (reference sequence). CDR3 sequence (DNA): TGTGCCAGCAGCCAAGGGGGGGGAAGCTCCGACGAGCAGTACTTC. As protein: CASSQGGGSSDEQYF.

This rearrangement joins TRBV20-1 to TRBJ2-7; D ambiguous. V lost 6 bases, J lost 0 bases, and 9 bases lay in between. The CDR3 is 12 amino acids. CDR1 is DFQATT and CDR2 is SNEGSKA in the germline V gene (reference sequence). The CDR3 here is CSASNPSYEQYF. CDR3 nucleotide sequence: TGCAGTGCGTCAAACCCCTCCTACGAGCAGTACTTC.

The gene calls are TRBV20-1 and TRBJ2-7; 11 bases line up with TRBD2. The CDR3 length is 14 residues. Germline assignment: CDR1 DFQATT and CDR2 SNEGSKA (reference sequence). V was clipped by 4 bases and J by 4 bases; unmatched bases: 6. In DNA, the CDR3 is TGCAGTGCTAACAGACTAGCGGGACTATACGAGCAGTACTTC. This translates into CSANRLAGLYEQYF.

About this clonotype: At one boundary the junction diverges from the germline segment, which might be a read error. The chain links TRBV10-3 to TRBJ2-3; 9 nucleotides agree with TRBD2. This CDR3 is built from 14 residues. CDR1 and CDR2 (germline): ENHRY, SYGVKD. As DNA, the CDR3 is TGTGCCACCAAGCGGGAGGTTAACACAGATGCGCAGTATTTT. Amino acids: CATKREVNTDAQYF.

This rearrangement joins TRBV12-3 or TRBV12-4 to TRBJ2-5, with D unresolved. V lost 3 bases and J 5 bases, leaving 7 bases between the germline ends. The CDR3 spans 12 residues. Here the CDR3 DNA reads TGTGCCAGCAGTTTCGAATGGGAGACCCAGTACTTC. Encoded protein: CASSFEWETQYF.

This chain links TRBV6-1 with TRBJ2-5; 10 nucleotides line up with TRBD1. The germline V gene encodes CDR1 MNHNS and CDR2 SASEGT. V was pared by 2 bases and J by 4 bases, with 4 bases of the junction left unmatched. CDR3 length: 15 residues. In DNA, the CDR3 is TGTGCCAGCAGTGAAACAAGACAGGGGGCAGAGACCCAGTACTTC. Its translation is CASSETRQGAETQYF.

The chain recombines TRBV7-3 with TRBJ2-3; a weak D match, TRBD2 (5 bases). V lost 2 bases, J lost 2 bases, and 11 bases lay in between. Germline CDR1 is SGHTA and CDR2 is FQGTGA. The CDR3 loop spans 15 amino acids. The CDR3 bases are TGTGCCAGCAGCTTAGGGCTAGCAGTCACAGATACGCAGTATTTT. It encodes CASSLGLAVTDTQYF.

This chain connects TRBV9 to TRBJ1-3; tentatively, D is TRBD1 (5 bases). The V and J ends lost 0 bases and 3 bases respectively, with 7 bases between them. CDR3 length: 14 residues. Per the germline V gene, CDR1 is SGDLS and CDR2 is YYNGEE. CDR3 region: CASSVETVGNTIYF. Here the CDR3 DNA reads TGTGCCAGCAGCGTAGAGACAGTTGGAAACACCATATATTTT.

The chain employs TRBV28 and TRBJ1-2, with 7 bases that match TRBD1. This CDR3 contains 17 residues. The trim removed 8 bases at V and 3 bases at J, leaving 18 bases unmatched. Germline CDR1 MDHEN, CDR2 SYDVKM. The CDR3 here is CASGLAQGLLGDYGYTF. The CDR3 nucleotides read TGTGCCAGCGGGTTAGCACAGGGGCTATTGGGGGACTATGGCTACACCTTC.

This clonotype was observed a few times. The V and J genes are TRBV5-5 and TRBJ2-3, with 8 bases identical to TRBD2. Germline assignment: CDR1 SGHKS and CDR2 YYEKEE (reference sequence). The CDR3 is 17 residues long. V gave up 2 bases and J gave up 1 base; unmatched junction bases: 9. Written as DNA, the CDR3 is TGTGCCAGCAGCTTAGAAAATGGACTAGCAGGCACAGATACGCAGTATTTT. It encodes CASSLENGLAGTDTQYF.

The chain recombines TRBV20-1 with TRBJ2-7; 11 nucleotides align to TRBD2. V was pared by 1 base and J by 2 bases, with 13 bases of the junction left unmatched. CDR3 length: 18 residues. Germline V gene lookup returns CDR1 DFQATT and CDR2 SNEGSKA (reference sequence). CDR3 coding DNA: TGCAGTGCTAGAGTCACTGGACTAGCGGGTCTAACTACCTACGAGCAGTACTTC. Protein: CSARVTGLAGLTTYEQYF.

The chain has TRBV28 and TRBJ1-1; 10 nucleotides align to TRBD1. This CDR3 is 15 amino acids long. Germline V CDR1 and CDR2: MDHEN, SYDVKM. The trim removed 6 bases at V and 5 bases at J, leaving 9 bases unmatched. CDR3 nucleotide sequence: TGTGCCAGCAGGGGACAGGGGAACTTACGGACTGAAGCTTTCTTT. Its protein product is CASRGQGNLRTEAFF.

The V call is TRBV5-6, the J call TRBJ2-1; TRBD2 aligns across 12 bases. This CDR3 comprises 15 residues. Germline CDR1 is SGHDT and CDR2 is YYEEEE. Trimming took 4 bases from V and 6 from J; bases not matched to a gene: 5. Here the CDR3 reads CASSQPTSGSNEQFF. CDR3 coding DNA: TGTGCCAGCAGCCAACCGACTAGCGGGAGCAATGAGCAGTTCTTC. Full variable domain (outside the CDR3, taken from reference TRBV5-6 and TRBJ2-1): DAGVTQSPTHLIKTRGQQVTLRCSPKSGHDTVSWYQQALGQGPQFIFQYYEEEERQRGNFPDRFSGHQFPNYSSELNVNALLLGDSALYLCASSQPTSGSNEQFFGPGTRLTVL.

This chain joins TRBV20-1 and TRBJ2-5; 8 bases map to TRBD2. V gave up 4 bases and J gave up 2 bases; unmatched junction bases: 15. This CDR3 has 17 amino acids. Germline V lookup: CDR1 DFQATT, CDR2 SNEGSKA (reference sequence). For the CDR3, the DNA is TGCAGTGCTAACACTGCACCCGGGGGCGGGGGGCAAGAGACCCAGTACTTC. Translating gives CSANTAPGGGGQETQYF.

Only a few counts were recorded for this clonotype. In DNA form, the CDR3 reads TGCGCCAGCAGCCAAGAGGGGGGGCGCTATGGCTACACCTTC. Translation gives CASSQEGGRYGYTF. V and J are TRBV4-3 and TRBJ1-2; D might be TRBD1 (6 bases). Germline-derived CDR1 and CDR2 are LGHNA and YSLEER. The germline V and J ends were trimmed by 0 bases and 4 bases, with 9 bases remaining between them. CDR3 length: 14 amino acids.

The chain uses TRBV27 and TRBJ2-4; D is possibly TRBD1 (6 bases). The CDR3 length is 17 residues. The V gene's germline CDR1 is MNHEY and CDR2 SMNVEV (reference sequence). V shed 5 bases and J shed 0 bases, with 17 bases lying between them. The CDR3 DNA reads TGTGCCAGCAGTACGTACCTCAGGGGTCTAGCCAAAAACATTCAGTACTTC. Its protein product is CASSTYLRGLAKNIQYF.

This chain links TRBV10-3 with TRBJ2-1, with D perhaps given as TRBD1 or TRBD2 (6 bases each). The CDR3 covers 16 residues. Trimming removed 4 bases at V and 6 bases at J, with 19 bases between. Germline CDR1 is ENHRY and CDR2 is SYGVKD. CDR3 region: CAISVGLGGTGNEQFF. The DNA for the CDR3 is TGTGCCATCAGTGTGGGCCTAGGGGGGACCGGCAATGAGCAGTTCTTC.

This clonotype has only one observation. This chain connects TRBV11-2 to TRBJ1-5; maybe TRBD1 (6 bases). V dropped 0 bases and J dropped 7 bases, with 13 bases sitting between them. CDR1 is SGHAT, CDR2 FQNNGV, per germline. The CDR3 is 15 amino acids. CDR3 coding DNA: TGTGCCAGCAGCTTAGATCAGGGGAGGGAACAGCCCCAGCATTTT. Translated: CASSLDQGREQPQHF.

This clonotype turned up a few times. The chain is built from TRBV20-1 and TRBJ2-3; D may match TRBD1 or TRBD2 (6 bases each). The length of the CDR3 is 15 residues. V lost 6 bases, J lost 4 bases, and 20 bases lay in between. Germline CDR1 reads DFQATT; CDR2 reads SNEGSKA (reference sequence). The CDR3 coding sequence is TGCAGTGCCCCGGTTAGGGGGAGGAGCCCAGATACGCAGTATTTT. Its translation: CSAPVRGRSPDTQYF.